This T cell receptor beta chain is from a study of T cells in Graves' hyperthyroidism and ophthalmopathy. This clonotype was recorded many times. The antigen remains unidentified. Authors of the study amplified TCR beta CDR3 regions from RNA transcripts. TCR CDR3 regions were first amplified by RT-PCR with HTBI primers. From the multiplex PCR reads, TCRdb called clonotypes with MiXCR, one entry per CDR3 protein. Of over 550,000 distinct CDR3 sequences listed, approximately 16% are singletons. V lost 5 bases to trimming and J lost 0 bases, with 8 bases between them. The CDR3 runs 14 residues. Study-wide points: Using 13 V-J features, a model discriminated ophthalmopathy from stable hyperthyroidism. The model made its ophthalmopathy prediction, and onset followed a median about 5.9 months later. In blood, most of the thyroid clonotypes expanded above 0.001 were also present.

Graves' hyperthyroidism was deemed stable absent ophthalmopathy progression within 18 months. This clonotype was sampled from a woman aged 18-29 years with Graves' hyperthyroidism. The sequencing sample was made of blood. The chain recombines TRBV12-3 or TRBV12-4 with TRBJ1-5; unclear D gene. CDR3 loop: CASSRGYSNQPQHF. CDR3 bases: TGTGCCAGCAGTCGAGGGTATAGCAATCAGCCCCAGCATTTT.